This T cell receptor (beta chain) stems from a study of CD8 T cells in ankylosing spondylitis. TCRdb re-called the 5' RACE reads through MiXCR, storing one row per CDR3 protein. Among 200,000 to 300,000 distinct CDR3 sequences listed, about 10% were seen once. There are 15 residues in the CDR3. Trimming pared 5 bases from V and 3 bases from J, leaving 13 bases between. In germline, CDR1 is SEHNR, CDR2 FQNEAQ (reference sequence). The sequencing input was blood, either unsorted or a sorted T cell fraction (not recorded which). The J gene is TRBJ1-4, the V gene TRBV7-9; perhaps TRBD1 as D (5 bases). This TCR was sampled from a male donor with ankylosing spondylitis or in good health (not recorded which). The CDR3 DNA reads as TGTGCCAGCAGCCGGGACCGCGCTTCTAATGAAAAACTGTTTTTT. Protein product: CASSRDRASNEKLFF.